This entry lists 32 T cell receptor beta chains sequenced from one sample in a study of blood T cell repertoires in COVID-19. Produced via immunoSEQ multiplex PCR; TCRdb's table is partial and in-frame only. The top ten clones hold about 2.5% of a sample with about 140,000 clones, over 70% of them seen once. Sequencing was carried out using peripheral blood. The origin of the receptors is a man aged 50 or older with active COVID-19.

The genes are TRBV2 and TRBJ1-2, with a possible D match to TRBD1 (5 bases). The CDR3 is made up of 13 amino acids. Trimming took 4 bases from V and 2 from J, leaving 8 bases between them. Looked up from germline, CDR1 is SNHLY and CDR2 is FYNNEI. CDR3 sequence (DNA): TGTGCCAGCAGTGCGGCAGGGAACTATGGCTACACCTTC. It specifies CASSAAGNYGYTF.

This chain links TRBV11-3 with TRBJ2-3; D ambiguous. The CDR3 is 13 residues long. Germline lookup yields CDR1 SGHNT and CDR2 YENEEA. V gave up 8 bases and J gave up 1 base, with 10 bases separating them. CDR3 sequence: CASREAGTDTQYF. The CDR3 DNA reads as TGTGCCAGCCGCGAGGCGGGCACAGATACGCAGTATTTT. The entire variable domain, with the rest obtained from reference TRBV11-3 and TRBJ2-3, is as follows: EAGVVQSPRYKIIEKKQPVAFWCNPISGHNTLYWYLQNLGQGPELLIRYENEEAVDDSQLPKDRFSAERLKGVDSTLKIQPAELGDSAVYLCASREAGTDTQYFGPGTRLTVL.

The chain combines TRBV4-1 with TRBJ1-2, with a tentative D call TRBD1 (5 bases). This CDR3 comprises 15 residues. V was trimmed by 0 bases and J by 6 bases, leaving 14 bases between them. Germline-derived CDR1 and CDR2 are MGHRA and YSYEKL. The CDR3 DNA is TGCGCCAGCAGCCAAGATGGGGCAGGGATTGATGGCTACACCTTC. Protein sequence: CASSQDGAGIDGYTF.

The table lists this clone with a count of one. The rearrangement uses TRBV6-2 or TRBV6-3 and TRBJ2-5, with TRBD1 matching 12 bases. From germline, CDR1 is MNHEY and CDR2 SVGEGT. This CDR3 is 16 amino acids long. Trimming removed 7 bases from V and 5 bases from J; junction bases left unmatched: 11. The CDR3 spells CASTPGGQGAWETQYF. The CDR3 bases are TGTGCCAGCACCCCTGGGGGACAGGGGGCTTGGGAGACCCAGTACTTC.

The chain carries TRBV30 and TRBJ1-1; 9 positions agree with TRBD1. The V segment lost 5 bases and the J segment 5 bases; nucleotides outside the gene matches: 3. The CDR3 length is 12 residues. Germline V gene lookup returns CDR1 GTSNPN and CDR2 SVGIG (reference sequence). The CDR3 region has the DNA TGTGCCTGGGACAGGGGGAGGACTGAAGCTTTCTTT. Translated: CAWDRGRTEAFF.

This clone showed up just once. The CDR3 sequence: CAISAGEGKPQHF. The CDR3 DNA sequence: TGTGCCATCAGTGCAGGGGAAGGTAAGCCCCAGCATTTT. The rearrangement joins TRBV10-3 to TRBJ1-5; possible D gene TRBD1, 6 bases. The V and J ends lost 4 bases and 8 bases respectively, with 12 bases between them. The CDR3 runs 13 residues. Germline CDR1 is ENHRY and CDR2 is SYGVKD.

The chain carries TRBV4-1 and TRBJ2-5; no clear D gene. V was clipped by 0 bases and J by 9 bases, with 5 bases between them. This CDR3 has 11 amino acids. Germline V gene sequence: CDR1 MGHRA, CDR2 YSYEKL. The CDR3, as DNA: TGCGCCAGCAGCCAAGATCCCTCCCAGTACTTC. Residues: CASSQDPSQYF.

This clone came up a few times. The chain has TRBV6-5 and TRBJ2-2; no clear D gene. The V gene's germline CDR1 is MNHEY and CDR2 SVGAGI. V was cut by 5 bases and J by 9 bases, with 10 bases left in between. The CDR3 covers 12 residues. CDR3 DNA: TGTGCCAGCAGTCCGTCCGGGTGGGAGCTGTTTTTT. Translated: CASSPSGWELFF.

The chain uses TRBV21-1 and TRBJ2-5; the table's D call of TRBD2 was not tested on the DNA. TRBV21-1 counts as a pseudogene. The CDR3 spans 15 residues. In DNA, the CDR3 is TGTGCCAGCAGCTCGCCGCCGCGGGTTGAAGAGACCCAGTACTTC. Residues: CASSSPPRVEETQYF.

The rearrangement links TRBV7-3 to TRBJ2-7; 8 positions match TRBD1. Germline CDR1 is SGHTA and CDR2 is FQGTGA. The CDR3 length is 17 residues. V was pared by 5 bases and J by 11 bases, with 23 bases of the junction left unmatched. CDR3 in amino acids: CASSPLHPGQGFSGKYF. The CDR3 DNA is TGTGCCAGCAGCCCGCTCCACCCCGGACAGGGTTTCTCGGGTAAGTACTTC. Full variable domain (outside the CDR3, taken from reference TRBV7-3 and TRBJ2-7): GAGVSQTPSNKVTEKGKYVELRCDPISGHTALYWYRQSLGQGPEFLIYFQGTGAADDSGLPNDRFFAVRPEGSVSTLKIQRTERGDSAVYLCASSPLHPGQGFSGKYFGPGTRLTVT.

The CDR3 region has the DNA TGCGCCAGCAGCCAAGATACGGGGAATAATTCACCCCTCCACTTT. Translated, it gives CASSQDTGNNSPLHF. This chain joins TRBV4-1 and TRBJ1-6; D gene ambiguous. The CDR3 is 15 residues long. Between the trimmed V and J ends, which lost 0 bases and 5 bases, there was a span of 8 bases. Germline V gene data show CDR1 as MGHRA and CDR2 as YSYEKL.

The CDR3 nucleotides read TGTGCCAGCAGCTTAAACAGCCGGAACACTGAAGCTTTCTTT. Its protein is CASSLNSRNTEAFF. This sequence joins TRBV7-3 and TRBJ1-1; D is undetermined. The V end lost 1 base, the J end lost 1 base, and 7 bases lay between the germline ends. The CDR3 is 14 residues long. Germline assignment: CDR1 SGHTA and CDR2 FQGTGA.

CDR3 nucleotide sequence: TGCGCCAGCAGCTTAAGGAGCGGGGGGCCTTACAATGAGCAGTTCTTC. Its protein product is CASSLRSGGPYNEQFF. The gene calls are TRBV5-1 and TRBJ2-1; 9 bases align to TRBD2. Germline values: CDR1 SGHRS, CDR2 YFSETQ. V trimming: 2 bases; J trimming: 4 bases; junction bases outside the gene matches: 7. The CDR3 runs to 16 residues.

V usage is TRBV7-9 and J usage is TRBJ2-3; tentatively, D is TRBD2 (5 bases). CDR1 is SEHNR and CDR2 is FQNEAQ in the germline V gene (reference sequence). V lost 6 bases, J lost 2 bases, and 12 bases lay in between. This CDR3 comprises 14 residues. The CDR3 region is CASSGVTITDTQYF. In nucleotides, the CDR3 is TGTGCCAGCAGTGGAGTGACTATCACAGATACGCAGTATTTT.

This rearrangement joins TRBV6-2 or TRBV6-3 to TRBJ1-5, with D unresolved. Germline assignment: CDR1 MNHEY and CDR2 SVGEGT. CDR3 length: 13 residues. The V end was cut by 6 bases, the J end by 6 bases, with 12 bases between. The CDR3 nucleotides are TGTGCCAGCAGCCTAGCGGGAGGTCAGCCCCAGCATTTT. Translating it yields CASSLAGGQPQHF.

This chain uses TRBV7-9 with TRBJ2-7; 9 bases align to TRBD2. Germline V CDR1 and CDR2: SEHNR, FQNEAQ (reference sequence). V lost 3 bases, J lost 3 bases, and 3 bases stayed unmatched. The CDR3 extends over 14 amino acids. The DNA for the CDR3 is TGTGCCAGCAGCTTCCCTAGCGGGGACTACGAGCAGTACTTC. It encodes CASSFPSGDYEQYF.

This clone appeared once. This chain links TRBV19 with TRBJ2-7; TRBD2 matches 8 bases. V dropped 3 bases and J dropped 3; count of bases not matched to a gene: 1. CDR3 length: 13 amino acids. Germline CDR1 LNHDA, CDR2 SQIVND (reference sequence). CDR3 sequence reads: CASSMAGGYEQYF. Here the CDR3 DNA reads TGTGCCAGTAGTATGGCGGGGGGCTACGAGCAGTACTTC. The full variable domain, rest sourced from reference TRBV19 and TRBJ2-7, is DGGITQSPKYLFRKEGQNVTLSCEQNLNHDAMYWYRQDPGQGLRLIYYSQIVNDFQKGDIAEGYSVSREKKESFPLTVTSAQKNPTAFYLCASSMAGGYEQYFGPGTRLTVT.

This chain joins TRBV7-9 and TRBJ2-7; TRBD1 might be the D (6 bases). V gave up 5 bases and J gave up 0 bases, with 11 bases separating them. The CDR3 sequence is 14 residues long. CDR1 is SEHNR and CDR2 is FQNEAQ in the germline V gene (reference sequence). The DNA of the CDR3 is TGTGCCAGCAGCCTCCGGGACAACTCCTACGAGCAGTACTTC. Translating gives CASSLRDNSYEQYF. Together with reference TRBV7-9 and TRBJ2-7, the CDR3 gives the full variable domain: DTGVSQNPRHKITKRGQNVTFRCDPISEHNRLYWYRQTLGQGPEFLTYFQNEAQLEKSRLLSDRFSAERPKGSFSTLEIQRTEQGDSAMYLCASSLRDNSYEQYFGPGTRLTVT.

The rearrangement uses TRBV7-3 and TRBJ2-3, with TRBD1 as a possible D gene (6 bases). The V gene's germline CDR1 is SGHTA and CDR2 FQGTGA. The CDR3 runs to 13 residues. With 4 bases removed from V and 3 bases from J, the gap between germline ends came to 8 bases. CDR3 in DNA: TGTGCCAGCAGCTCACAGGGAACAGATACGCAGTATTTT. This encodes CASSSQGTDTQYF.

The chain's CDR3 is CASSSSGQRGVNEQFF. CDR3 coding DNA: TGTGCCAGCTCATCATCCGGCCAGCGGGGGGTGAATGAGCAGTTCTTC. This sequence joins TRBV18 and TRBJ2-1; 9 bases match TRBD2. This CDR3 contains 16 residues. Germline V gives CDR1 KGHSH, CDR2 LQKENI. The V and J ends lost 5 bases and 7 bases, in that order; junction bases with no gene match: 12.

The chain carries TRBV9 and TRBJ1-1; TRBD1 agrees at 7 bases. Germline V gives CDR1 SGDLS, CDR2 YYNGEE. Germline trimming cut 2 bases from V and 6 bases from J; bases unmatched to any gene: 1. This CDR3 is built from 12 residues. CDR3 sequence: CASSVQGAEAFF. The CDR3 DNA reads TGTGCCAGCAGCGTTCAGGGGGCTGAAGCTTTCTTT.

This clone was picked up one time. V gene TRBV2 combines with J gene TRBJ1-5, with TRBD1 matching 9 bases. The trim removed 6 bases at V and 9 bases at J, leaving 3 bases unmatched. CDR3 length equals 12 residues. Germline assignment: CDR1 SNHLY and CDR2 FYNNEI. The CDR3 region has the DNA TGTGCCAGCAGCAGGGGACAGGGGCCCCAGCATTTT. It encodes CASSRGQGPQHF. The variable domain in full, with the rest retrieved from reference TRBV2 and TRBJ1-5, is EPEVTQTPSHQVTQMGQEVILRCVPISNHLYFYWYRQILGQKVEFLVSFYNNEISEKSEIFDDQFSVERPDGSNFTLKIRSTKLEDSAMYFCASSRGQGPQHFGDGTRLSIL.

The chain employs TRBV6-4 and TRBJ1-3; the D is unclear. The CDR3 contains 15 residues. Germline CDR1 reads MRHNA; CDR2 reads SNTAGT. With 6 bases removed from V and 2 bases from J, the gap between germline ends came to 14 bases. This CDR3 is CASRRDWKAGNTIYF. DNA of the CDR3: TGTGCCAGCAGGAGAGACTGGAAGGCTGGAAACACCATATATTTT.

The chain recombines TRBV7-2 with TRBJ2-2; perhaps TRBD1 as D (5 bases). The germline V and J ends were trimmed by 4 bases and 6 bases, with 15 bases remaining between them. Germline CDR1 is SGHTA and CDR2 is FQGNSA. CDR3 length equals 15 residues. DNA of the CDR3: TGTGCCAGCAGCTCTCAGGGTAATGGTGCCGGGGAGCTGTTTTTT. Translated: CASSSQGNGAGELFF.

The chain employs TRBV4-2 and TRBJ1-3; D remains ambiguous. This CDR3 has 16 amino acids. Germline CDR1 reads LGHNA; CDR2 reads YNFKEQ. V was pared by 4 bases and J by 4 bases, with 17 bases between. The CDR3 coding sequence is TGTGCCAGCAGCCCCCGCCCCCCGGGAGGGGGAAACACCATATATTTT. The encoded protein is CASSPRPPGGGNTIYF.

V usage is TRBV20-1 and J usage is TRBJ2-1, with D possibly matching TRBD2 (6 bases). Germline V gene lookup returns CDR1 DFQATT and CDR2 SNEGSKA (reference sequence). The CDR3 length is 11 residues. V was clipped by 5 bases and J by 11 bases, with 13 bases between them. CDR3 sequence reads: CSAWTGTQQFF. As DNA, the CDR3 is TGCAGTGCTTGGACCGGGACTCAGCAGTTCTTC.

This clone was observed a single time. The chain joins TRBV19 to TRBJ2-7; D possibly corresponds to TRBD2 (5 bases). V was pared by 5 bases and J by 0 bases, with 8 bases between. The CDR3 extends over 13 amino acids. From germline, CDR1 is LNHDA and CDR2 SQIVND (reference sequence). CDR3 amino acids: CASSPDSSYEQYF. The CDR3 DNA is TGTGCCAGTAGTCCGGACTCCTCCTACGAGCAGTACTTC.

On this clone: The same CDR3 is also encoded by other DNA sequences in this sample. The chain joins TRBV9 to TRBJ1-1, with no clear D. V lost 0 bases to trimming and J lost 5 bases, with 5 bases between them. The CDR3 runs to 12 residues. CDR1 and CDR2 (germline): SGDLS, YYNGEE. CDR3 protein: CASSVGDTEAFF. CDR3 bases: TGTGCCAGCAGCGTAGGCGATACTGAAGCTTTCTTT.

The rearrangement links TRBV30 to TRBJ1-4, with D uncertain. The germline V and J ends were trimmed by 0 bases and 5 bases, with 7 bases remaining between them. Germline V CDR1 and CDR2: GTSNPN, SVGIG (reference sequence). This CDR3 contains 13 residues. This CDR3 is CAWSVRENEKLFF. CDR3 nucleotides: TGTGCCTGGAGTGTAAGAGAGAATGAAAAACTGTTTTTT.

The CDR3 DNA reads as TGTGCCAGCAGTTTATATGCGACCTACGAGCAGTACTTC. Translation gives CASSLYATYEQYF. The chain combines TRBV27 with TRBJ2-7; no clear D gene. Trimming cost V 1 base and J 2 bases, with 6 bases left between them. The CDR3 is 13 amino acids. From germline, CDR1 is MNHEY and CDR2 SMNVEV (reference sequence).

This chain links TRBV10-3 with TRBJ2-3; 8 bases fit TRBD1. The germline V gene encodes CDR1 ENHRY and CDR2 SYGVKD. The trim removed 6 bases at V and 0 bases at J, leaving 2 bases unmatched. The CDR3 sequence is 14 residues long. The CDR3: CAISGQGSTDTQYF. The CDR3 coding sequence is TGTGCCATCAGCGGACAGGGTAGCACAGATACGCAGTATTTT.

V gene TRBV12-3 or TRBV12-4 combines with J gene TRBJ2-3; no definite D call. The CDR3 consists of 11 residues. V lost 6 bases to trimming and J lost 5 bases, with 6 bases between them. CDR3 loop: CASRSIDTQYF. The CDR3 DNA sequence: TGTGCCAGCAGGAGTATAGATACGCAGTATTTT.